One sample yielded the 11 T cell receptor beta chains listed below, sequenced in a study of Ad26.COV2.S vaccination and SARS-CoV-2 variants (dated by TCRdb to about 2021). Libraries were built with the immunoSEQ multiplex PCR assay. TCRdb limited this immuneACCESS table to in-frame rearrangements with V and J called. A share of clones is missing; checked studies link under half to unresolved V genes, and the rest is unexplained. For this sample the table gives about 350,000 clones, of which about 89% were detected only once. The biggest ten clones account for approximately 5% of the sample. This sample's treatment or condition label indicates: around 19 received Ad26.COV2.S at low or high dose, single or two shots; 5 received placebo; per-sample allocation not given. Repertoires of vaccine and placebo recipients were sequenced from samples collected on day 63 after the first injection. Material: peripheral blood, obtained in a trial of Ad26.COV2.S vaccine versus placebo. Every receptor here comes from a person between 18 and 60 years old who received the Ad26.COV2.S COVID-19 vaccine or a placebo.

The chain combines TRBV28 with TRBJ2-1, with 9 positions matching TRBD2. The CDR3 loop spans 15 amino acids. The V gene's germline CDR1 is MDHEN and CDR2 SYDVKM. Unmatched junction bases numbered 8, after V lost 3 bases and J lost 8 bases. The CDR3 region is CASSFDAGGLDEQFF. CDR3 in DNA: TGTGCCAGCAGTTTCGATGCGGGAGGGTTGGATGAGCAGTTCTTC.

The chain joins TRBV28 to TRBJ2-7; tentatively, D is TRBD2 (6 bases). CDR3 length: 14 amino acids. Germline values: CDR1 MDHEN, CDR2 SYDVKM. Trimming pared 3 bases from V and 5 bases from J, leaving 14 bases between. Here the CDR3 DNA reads TGTGCCAGCAGTTTTGCCGGGAGTCGGAACGAGCAGTACTTC. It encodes CASSFAGSRNEQYF.

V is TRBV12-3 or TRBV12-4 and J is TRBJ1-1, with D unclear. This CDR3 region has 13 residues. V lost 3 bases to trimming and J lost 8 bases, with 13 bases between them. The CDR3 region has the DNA TGTGCCAGCAGTTTGTTGACCGGGAAAGAAGCTTTCTTT. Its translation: CASSLLTGKEAFF.

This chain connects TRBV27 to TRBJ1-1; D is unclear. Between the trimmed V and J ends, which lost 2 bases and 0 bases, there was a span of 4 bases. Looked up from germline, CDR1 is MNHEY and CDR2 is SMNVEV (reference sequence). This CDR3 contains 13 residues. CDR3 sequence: CASSLGMNTEAFF. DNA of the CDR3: TGTGCCAGCAGTTTAGGGATGAACACTGAAGCTTTCTTT.

CDR3 sequence reads: CASSSQGAETQYF. CDR3 bases: TGTGCCAGCTCATCACAGGGGGCAGAGACCCAGTACTTC. The chain couples TRBV18 to TRBJ2-5; TRBD1 matches 9 bases. The ends lost 5 bases at V and 4 bases at J; junction bases unmatched: 2. CDR1 KGHSH and CDR2 LQKENI come from the germline V gene. The CDR3 is 13 residues long.

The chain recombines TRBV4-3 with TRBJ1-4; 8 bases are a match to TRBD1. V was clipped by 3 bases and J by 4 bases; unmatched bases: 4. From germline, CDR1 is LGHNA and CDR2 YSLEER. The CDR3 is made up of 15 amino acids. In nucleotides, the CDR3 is TGCGCCAGCAGCCACACAGGGGGGGGTAATGAAAAACTGTTTTTT. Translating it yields CASSHTGGGNEKLFF.

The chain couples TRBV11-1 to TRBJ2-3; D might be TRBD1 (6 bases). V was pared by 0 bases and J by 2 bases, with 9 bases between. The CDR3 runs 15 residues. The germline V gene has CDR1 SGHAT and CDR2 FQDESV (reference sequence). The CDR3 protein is CASSLAGDNTDTQYF. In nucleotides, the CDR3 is TGTGCCAGCAGCTTAGCGGGGGACAACACAGATACGCAGTATTTT. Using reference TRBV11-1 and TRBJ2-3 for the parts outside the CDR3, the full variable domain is EAEVAQSPRYKITEKSQAVAFWCDPISGHATLYWYRQILGQGPELLVQFQDESVVDDSQLPKDRFSAERLKGVDSTLKIQPAELGDSAMYLCASSLAGDNTDTQYFGPGTRLTVL.

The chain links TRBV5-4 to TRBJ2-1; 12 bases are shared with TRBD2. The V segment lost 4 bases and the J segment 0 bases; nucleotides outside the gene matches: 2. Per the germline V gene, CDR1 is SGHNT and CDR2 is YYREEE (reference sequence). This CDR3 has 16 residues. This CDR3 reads CASSPTSGSSYNEQFF. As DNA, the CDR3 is TGTGCCAGCAGCCCGACTAGCGGGAGCTCCTACAATGAGCAGTTCTTC.

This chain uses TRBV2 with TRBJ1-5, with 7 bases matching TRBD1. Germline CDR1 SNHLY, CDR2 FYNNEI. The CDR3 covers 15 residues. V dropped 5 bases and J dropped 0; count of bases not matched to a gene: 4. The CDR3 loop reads CASSYRGYSNQPQHF. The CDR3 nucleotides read TGTGCCAGCAGTTACAGGGGATATAGCAATCAGCCCCAGCATTTT.

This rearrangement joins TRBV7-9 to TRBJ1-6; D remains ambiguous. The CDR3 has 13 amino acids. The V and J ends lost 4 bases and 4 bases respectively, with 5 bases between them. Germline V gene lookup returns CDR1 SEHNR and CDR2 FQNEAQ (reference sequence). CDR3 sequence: CASSSSYNSPLHF. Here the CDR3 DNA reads TGTGCCAGCAGCTCCAGTTATAATTCACCCCTCCACTTT.

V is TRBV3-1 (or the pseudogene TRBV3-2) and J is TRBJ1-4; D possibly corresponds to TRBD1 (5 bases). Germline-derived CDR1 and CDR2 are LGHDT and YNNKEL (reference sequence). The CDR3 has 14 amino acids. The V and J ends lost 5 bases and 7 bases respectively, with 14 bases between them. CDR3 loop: CASSLRGVGEKLFF. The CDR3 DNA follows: TGTGCCAGCAGCTTACGGGGGGTCGGTGAAAAACTGTTTTTT.